Presented here are 2 T cell receptor beta chains from one specimen sequenced in a study of chemoradiotherapy in HPV16-positive cancers. Assay used: immunoSEQ multiplex PCR; TCRdb lists only in-frame clones, some missing. The sample has fewer than 70,000 clones, around nine tenths seen once; the top ten hold less than 3.5%. The sample consisted of blood, taken from a patient who underwent chemoradiotherapy. These receptors were collected from a human donor with HPV-associated anogenital cancer.

The count of this clone is one. The chain combines TRBV5-1 with TRBJ2-1; 9 positions agree with TRBD2. Germline V gene data show CDR1 as SGHRS and CDR2 as YFSETQ. The length of the CDR3 is 15 residues. V lost 4 bases, J lost 6 bases, and 8 bases stayed unmatched. CDR3 coding DNA: TGCGCCAGCAGCCCATCTGTGACTAGCGGCAATGAGCAGTTCTTC. Residues: CASSPSVTSGNEQFF.

The rearrangement joins TRBV4-1 to TRBJ2-3; D ambiguous. Germline assignment: CDR1 MGHRA and CDR2 YSYEKL. This CDR3 contains 13 residues. The V and J ends lost 4 bases and 3 bases respectively, with 8 bases between them. Here the CDR3 DNA reads TGCGCCAGCAGCCGAGCATCTACAGATACGCAGTATTTT. It encodes CASSRASTDTQYF.